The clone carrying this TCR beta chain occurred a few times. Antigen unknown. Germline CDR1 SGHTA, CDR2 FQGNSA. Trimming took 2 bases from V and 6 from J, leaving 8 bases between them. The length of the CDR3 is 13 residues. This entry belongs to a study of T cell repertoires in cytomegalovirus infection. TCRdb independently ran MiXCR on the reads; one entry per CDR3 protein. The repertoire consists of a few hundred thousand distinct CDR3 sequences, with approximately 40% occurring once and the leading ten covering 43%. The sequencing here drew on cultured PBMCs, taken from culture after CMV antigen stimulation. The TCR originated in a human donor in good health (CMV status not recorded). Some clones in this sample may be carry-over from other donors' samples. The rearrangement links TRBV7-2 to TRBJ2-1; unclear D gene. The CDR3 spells CASSLRRPNEQFF. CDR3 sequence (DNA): TGTGCCAGCAGCTTACGCAGGCCCAATGAGCAGTTCTTC. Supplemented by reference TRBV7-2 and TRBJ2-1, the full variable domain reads GAGVSQSPSNKVTEKGKDVELRCDPISGHTALYWYRQSLGQGLEFLIYFQGNSAPDKSGLPSDRFSAERTGGSVSTLTIQRTQQEDSAVYLCASSLRRPNEQFFGPGTRLTVL.